Following are 27 T cell receptor beta chains from one sample sequenced in a study of radiotherapy plus CTLA-4 blockade in lung cancer. Using immunoSEQ multiplex PCR, the repertoire was profiled, and TCRdb retains in-frame clones only, with some absent. The sample holds about 91,000 clones, approximately 79% seen once. This specimen was peripheral blood, taken from a patient treated with radiotherapy plus ipilimumab. The receptor set was obtained from a human donor with non-small cell lung cancer that progressed on radiotherapy plus ipilimumab.

Remarks on this clone: Here the CDR3 omits its conserved ending phenylalanine or tryptophan, so a read error is the likely source. Because the CDR3's place on the DNA is in doubt, the DNA is left out and the CDR3 is given as listed by TCRdb. J is TRBJ1-1 and V is TRBV2; TRBD1, the table's D call, lacks a check against the DNA. With termini counted, the CDR3 has 11 amino acids. The V gene's germline CDR1 is SNHLY and CDR2 FYNNEI. The CDR3 reads CASSLQGDRVL.

The J gene is TRBJ1-4, the V gene TRBV19, with TRBD1 identical over 7 bases. Per the germline V gene, CDR1 is LNHDA and CDR2 is SQIVND (reference sequence). V was pared by 10 bases and J by 5 bases, with 7 bases of the junction left unmatched. This CDR3 has 13 amino acids. This CDR3 reads CATRRQGNEKLFF. The CDR3 DNA follows: TGTGCCACCCGGCGACAGGGAAATGAAAAACTGTTTTTT.

The chain is built from TRBV11-1 and TRBJ2-5, with a tentative D call TRBD2 (6 bases). The V gene lost 1 base and the J gene lost 5 bases, with 17 bases spanning the gap. This CDR3 has 16 amino acids. Germline V CDR1 and CDR2: SGHAT, FQDESV (reference sequence). The CDR3 nucleotides read TGTGCCAGCAGCTTAGGTCGTCCCCCGGGAGCGGAGACCCAGTACTTC. Translation: CASSLGRPPGAETQYF.

This clone was picked up one time. The chain has TRBV27 and TRBJ2-3; maybe TRBD2 (5 bases). The CDR3 has 16 amino acids. The germline gives CDR1 MNHEY, CDR2 SMNVEV (reference sequence). V lost 6 bases and J 5 bases, leaving 21 bases between the germline ends. The DNA for the CDR3 is TGTGCCAGCAGCCCGTTCGGAGGTGAGGTGGGAGATACGCAGTATTTT. Translating it yields CASSPFGGEVGDTQYF.

The chain couples TRBV28 to TRBJ2-1, with D possibly matching TRBD2 (5 bases). The ends were cut back, 2 bases at V and 5 bases at J, with 10 bases in the middle. The CDR3 consists of 14 residues. CDR1 and CDR2 from the germline V gene are MDHEN and SYDVKM. This chain's CDR3 is CASSLRAGNNEQFF. The CDR3 DNA reads as TGTGCCAGCAGTTTAAGGGCCGGGAACAATGAGCAGTTCTTC.

The rearrangement joins TRBV6-1 to TRBJ1-1; a weak D match, TRBD1 (5 bases). This CDR3 spans 13 amino acids. Germline V CDR1 and CDR2: MNHNS, SASEGT. The V gene lost 6 bases and the J gene lost 5 bases, with 13 bases spanning the gap. The CDR3 spells CASRPGPGTEAFF. CDR3 in DNA: TGTGCCAGCAGGCCGGGGCCTGGGACTGAAGCTTTCTTT.

The rearrangement uses TRBV11-2 and TRBJ2-5; unclear D gene. V was shortened by 5 bases and J by 1 base, with 20 bases between the two germline ends. In germline, CDR1 is SGHAT, CDR2 FQNNGV. The CDR3 covers 17 residues. CDR3 DNA sequence: TGTGCCAGCAGCAAAAACGGAGCTATCTGGGGCCAAGAGACCCAGTACTTC. It translates to CASSKNGAIWGQETQYF.

In its sample, this clone was seen a few times. The genes are TRBV6-5 and TRBJ2-7; a possible D gene is TRBD2 (5 bases). Trimming pared 8 bases from V and 0 bases from J, leaving 11 bases between. CDR3 length equals 13 residues. Germline CDR1 and CDR2: MNHEY and SVGAGI. As DNA, the CDR3 is TGTGCCAGCTCGTCGGGGATCTCCTACGAGCAGTACTTC. Translation: CASSSGISYEQYF.

This chain uses TRBV7-2 with TRBJ1-1, with D tentatively TRBD1 (5 bases). In germline, CDR1 is SGHTA, CDR2 FQGNSA. With 4 bases removed from V and 1 base from J, the gap between germline ends came to 10 bases. CDR3 length: 14 amino acids. The DNA for the CDR3 is TGTGCCAGCAGCTCAAGGGGAAGGAACACTGAAGCTTTCTTT. This translates into CASSSRGRNTEAFF.

This clone was counted only a few times. The chain couples TRBV11-2 to TRBJ1-1; D is perhaps TRBD1 (5 bases). This CDR3 spans 13 amino acids. Trimming cost V 6 bases and J 4 bases, with 12 bases left between them. From germline, CDR1 is SGHAT and CDR2 FQNNGV. The CDR3 spells CASSFLGGTEAFF. The CDR3 bases are TGTGCCAGCAGTTTTCTTGGGGGCACTGAAGCTTTCTTT.

The chain recombines TRBV7-2 with TRBJ1-2; 7 bases agree with TRBD1. This CDR3 region has 13 residues. Germline loops: CDR1 SGHTA, CDR2 FQGNSA. Trimming cost V 4 bases and J 5 bases; bases outside gene matches: 4. The CDR3 nucleotides are TGTGCCAGCAGCTCGGGACAGAATTATGGCTACACCTTC. Protein: CASSSGQNYGYTF.

This chain joins TRBV30 and TRBJ2-4; the D gene is possibly TRBD2 (7 bases). This CDR3 has 16 residues. Germline lookup yields CDR1 GTSNPN and CDR2 SVGIG (reference sequence). Trimming took off 0 bases at V and 6 bases at J, with 18 bases between the two ends. The CDR3 is CAWSVLGGAQGNIQYF. CDR3 nucleotide sequence: TGTGCCTGGAGTGTACTGGGGGGGGCCCAAGGAAACATTCAGTACTTC. The full variable domain, with the rest looked up from reference TRBV30 and TRBJ2-4, is SQTIHQWPATLVQPVGSPLSLECTVEGTSNPNLYWYRQAAGRGLQLLFYSVGIGQISSEVPQNLSASRPQDRQFILSSKKLLLSDSGFYLCAWSVLGGAQGNIQYFGAGTRLSVL.

This clone was seen just once. The chain employs TRBV28 and TRBJ1-5; D possibly corresponds to TRBD1 (5 bases). Germline V gives CDR1 MDHEN, CDR2 SYDVKM. The V gene lost 3 bases and the J gene lost 5 bases, with 20 bases spanning the gap. CDR3 length: 17 residues. CDR3 sequence: CASSLGIVGGSDQPQHF. The CDR3 nucleotides read TGTGCCAGCAGTTTGGGCATTGTTGGGGGGAGCGATCAGCCCCAGCATTTT.

The chain links TRBV7-9 to TRBJ2-3, with TRBD2 matching over 11 bases. The CDR3 consists of 13 residues. Germline V CDR1 and CDR2: SEHNR, FQNEAQ (reference sequence). With V trimmed by 1 base and J by 13 bases, 4 bases remained unmatched. The CDR3 protein is CASSLETSGREYF. As DNA, the CDR3 is TGTGCCAGCAGCTTAGAAACTAGCGGGAGAGAGTATTTT.

The J gene is TRBJ1-5, the V gene TRBV5-5; D may be TRBD1 (6 bases). Germline V gene sequence: CDR1 SGHKS, CDR2 YYEKEE (reference sequence). V lost 0 bases to trimming and J lost 6 bases, with 16 bases between them. The CDR3 loop spans 16 amino acids. CDR3 in DNA: TGTGCCAGCAGCTTGGGGCAGGGGACAAGAAGTCAGCCCCAGCATTTT. Translated: CASSLGQGTRSQPQHF.

The chain combines TRBV4-3 with TRBJ2-2, with 9 bases that match TRBD2. Germline trimming cut 5 bases from V and 5 bases from J; bases unmatched to any gene: 18. This CDR3 contains 19 residues. CDR1 and CDR2 from the germline V gene are LGHNA and YSLEER. CDR3 in amino acids: CASSYWAGGLGGGTGELFF. The CDR3, as DNA: TGCGCCAGCAGCTACTGGGCGGGGGGGCTGGGGGGTGGAACCGGGGAGCTGTTTTTT.

The chain links TRBV7-3 to TRBJ1-1; 9 nucleotides line up with TRBD1. Germline V gene lookup returns CDR1 SGHTA and CDR2 FQGTGA. Unmatched junction bases numbered 3, after V lost 5 bases and J lost 5 bases. The CDR3 has 13 residues. The CDR3 loop is CASSGTGKTEAFF. The CDR3 DNA is TGTGCCAGCAGCGGGACAGGGAAGACTGAAGCTTTCTTT.

The chain uses TRBV19 and TRBJ1-1, with a tentative D call TRBD1 (5 bases). The CDR3 contains 15 residues. Germline lookup yields CDR1 LNHDA and CDR2 SQIVND (reference sequence). The V gene lost 3 bases and the J gene lost 3 bases, with 14 bases spanning the gap. CDR3 sequence: CASSIRGAEDTEAFF. Here the CDR3 DNA reads TGTGCCAGTAGTATCAGAGGGGCGGAGGACACTGAAGCTTTCTTT. The whole variable domain, remainder taken from reference TRBV19 and TRBJ1-1, is DGGITQSPKYLFRKEGQNVTLSCEQNLNHDAMYWYRQDPGQGLRLIYYSQIVNDFQKGDIAEGYSVSREKKESFPLTVTSAQKNPTAFYLCASSIRGAEDTEAFFGQGTRLTVV.

This chain connects TRBV29-1 to TRBJ2-3; TRBD2 matches at 8 bases. This CDR3 is 15 amino acids long. V trimming: 2 bases; J trimming: 7 bases; junction bases outside the gene matches: 11. CDR1 SQVTM and CDR2 ANQGSEA come from the germline V gene. The CDR3 region has the DNA TGCAGCGTTGAAAGAGGTAGCGGGACGATGAATACGCAGTATTTT. Translated: CSVERGSGTMNTQYF.

V is TRBV19 and J is TRBJ1-1; D gene ambiguous. This CDR3 comprises 11 residues. Per the germline V gene, CDR1 is LNHDA and CDR2 is SQIVND (reference sequence). The V end was cut by 2 bases, the J end by 8 bases, with 6 bases between. The chain's CDR3 is CASSITGEAFF. The CDR3 nucleotides read TGTGCCAGTAGTATAACCGGGGAAGCTTTCTTT.

This clone was seen more than once but under ten times. CDR3 region: CASSLWERSQPQHF. In DNA, the CDR3 is TGTGCCAGCAGTCTATGGGAGCGAAGTCAGCCCCAGCATTTT. This chain links TRBV6-5 with TRBJ1-5; D uncertain. This CDR3 contains 14 residues. Trimming left V 5 bases short and J 6 bases short, with 14 bases between. Germline loops: CDR1 MNHEY, CDR2 SVGAGI.

The chain is built from TRBV5-4 and TRBJ1-2; no definite D call. The CDR3 is 15 residues long. Germline loops: CDR1 SGHNT, CDR2 YYREEE (reference sequence). Trimming cost V 0 bases and J 5 bases, with 14 bases left between them. In DNA form, the CDR3 reads TGTGCCAGCAGCTTGGCCCGGGAAATGGGATATGGCTACACCTTC. It is translated as CASSLAREMGYGYTF.

V is TRBV4-2 and J is TRBJ2-7; 7 nucleotides agree with TRBD1. The junction had 15 bases not matched to a gene; V was cut back by 5 bases and J by 2 bases. The length of the CDR3 is 17 residues. The germline gives CDR1 LGHNA, CDR2 YNFKEQ. CDR3 sequence: CASSDRQGQLLAYEQYF. The CDR3 DNA reads as TGTGCCAGCAGCGATCGACAGGGACAGTTGTTAGCCTACGAGCAGTACTTC.

As for this clone: One end of the junction does not line up with germline, which may come from a read error. The chain links TRBV7-7 to TRBJ2-5; 14 positions agree with TRBD2. Germline loops: CDR1 SSHAT, CDR2 FNYEAQ (reference sequence). The CDR3 totals 18 residues. CDR3 DNA sequence: TGTGCTAGCAGCCCCCGCCTGACTAGCGGGAGGGACGGAGAGACCCAGTACTTC. Encoded protein: CASSPRLTSGRDGETQYF.

The chain carries TRBV5-1 and TRBJ2-1; 8 bases line up with TRBD1. This CDR3 region has 15 residues. Germline V gives CDR1 SGHRS, CDR2 YFSETQ. The V segment lost 4 bases and the J segment 2 bases; nucleotides outside the gene matches: 5. Here the CDR3 reads CASSGGTGPYNEQFF. CDR3 nucleotide sequence: TGCGCCAGCAGCGGCGGGACAGGACCCTACAATGAGCAGTTCTTC. Using reference TRBV5-1 and TRBJ2-1 for the parts outside the CDR3, the full variable domain is KAGVTQTPRYLIKTRGQQVTLSCSPISGHRSVSWYQQTPGQGLQFLFEYFSETQRNKGNFPGRFSGRQFSNSRSEMNVSTLELGDSALYLCASSGGTGPYNEQFFGPGTRLTVL.

The chain uses TRBV5-1 and TRBJ2-1; D not certain. CDR1 is SGHRS, CDR2 YFSETQ, per germline. This CDR3 has 14 residues. Between the trimmed V and J ends, which lost 0 bases and 8 bases, there was a span of 12 bases. CDR3 coding DNA: TGCGCCAGCAGCTTGGTCTCTAGTGGAGATGAGCAGTTCTTC. It yields the protein CASSLVSSGDEQFF.

The V gene is TRBV28, the J gene TRBJ1-1; weak D call: TRBD1 (5 bases). Trimming removed 8 bases from V and 6 bases from J, with 13 bases in between. Germline CDR1 is MDHEN and CDR2 is SYDVKM. The CDR3 contains 12 residues. As DNA, the CDR3 is TGTGCCAGCGTAAGAGACAGCGCTGAAGCTTTCTTT. It encodes CASVRDSAEAFF.